These 5 T cell receptor beta chains were all obtained from the same sample, sequenced in a study of blood T cells in healthy people across ages. The authors ran a second PCR of about 6 to 11 cycles using a sample-barcoded 5' primer and a J-beta primer mix. TCRdb redid the calling of the 5' RACE reads with MiXCR, one entry per CDR3 protein. The table has more than 450,000 distinct CDR3 sequences, roughly a quarter seen once. These data are also associated with another study on T cells of mothers and their children.

The sequenced sample was blood. The source of these receptors is a boy between 2 and 10 years old in good health.

The chain recombines TRBV23-1 with TRBJ1-1; D is unclear. TRBV23-1 is assigned to the ORF class and has an uncertain function. The ends were cut back, 7 bases at V and 2 bases at J, with 11 bases in the middle. The CDR3 loop spans 13 amino acids. The CDR3 region has the DNA TGCGCCAGCAAGAGAAAACCTAACACTGAAGCTTTCTTT. It is translated as CASKRKPNTEAFF.

This chain uses TRBV6-5 with TRBJ1-6, with a tentative D call TRBD1 (5 bases). The germline CDR1 and CDR2 sequences are MNHEY and SVGAGI. V dropped 2 bases and J dropped 7 bases, with 15 bases sitting between them. The CDR3 is 16 amino acids. The CDR3 is CASSYLGGNPNSPLHF. In nucleotides, the CDR3 is TGTGCCAGCAGTTACCTCGGGGGGAACCCGAATTCACCCCTCCACTTT.

The V gene is TRBV2, the J gene TRBJ2-5; possible D gene TRBD1, 5 bases. Trimming shortened V by 4 bases and J by 2 bases, and 11 bases separated the two germline ends. The CDR3 sequence is 14 residues long. Germline CDR1 is SNHLY and CDR2 is FYNNEI. In DNA, the CDR3 is TGTGCCAGCAGTGCCCAGGGCCCACAAGAGACCCAGTACTTC. This sequence encodes CASSAQGPQETQYF. The full variable domain, in which reference TRBV2 and TRBJ2-5 provide the parts outside the CDR3, is EPEVTQTPSHQVTQMGQEVILRCVPISNHLYFYWYRQILGQKVEFLVSFYNNEISEKSEIFDDQFSVERPDGSNFTLKIRSTKLEDSAMYFCASSAQGPQETQYFGPGTRLLVL.

V is TRBV27 and J is TRBJ1-1, with D perhaps TRBD1 (6 bases). The V and J ends lost 5 bases and 4 bases respectively, with 11 bases between them. Germline V CDR1 and CDR2: MNHEY, SMNVEV (reference sequence). The CDR3 spans 13 residues. DNA of the CDR3: TGTGCCAGCAGTCTCCAGGGGCTCACTGAAGCTTTCTTT. Encoded protein: CASSLQGLTEAFF.

The rearrangement uses TRBV28 and TRBJ1-2; no reliable D call. In germline, CDR1 is MDHEN, CDR2 SYDVKM. The CDR3 is 14 residues long. Trimming cost V 3 bases and J 0 bases, with 8 bases left between them. CDR3 DNA sequence: TGTGCCAGCAGTTTGGGGAAACCTAACTATGGCTACACCTTC. This sequence encodes CASSLGKPNYGYTF.